The 11 T cell receptor beta chains below come from one sample, sequenced in a study of OX40 agonist ivuxolimab in advanced cancers. Profiling relied on immunoSEQ multiplex PCR, and the TCRdb table lists in-frame clones only, not all of them. This sample has around 70,000 clones, with 83% found just once. The sequencing here drew on CD4+ or CD8+ T cells sorted from blood, taken in a trial of the OX40 agonist ivuxolimab. Source of these receptors: an adult with an advanced solid tumor such as melanoma, head and neck, liver or kidney cancer.

The sample holds a few counts of this clone. The chain has TRBV27 and TRBJ2-7; 7 bases are shared with TRBD2. This CDR3 has 13 residues. Trimming cost V 10 bases and J 3 bases; bases outside gene matches: 9. The V gene's germline CDR1 is MNHEY and CDR2 SMNVEV (reference sequence). CDR3: CAIGLGLHYEQYF. The CDR3 nucleotides read TGTGCCATCGGACTAGGATTGCACTACGAGCAGTACTTC.

CDR3 amino acids: CASSPSGTAQETQYF. CDR3 in DNA: TGTGCCAGCAGCCCCAGCGGGACTGCACAAGAGACCCAGTACTTC. This chain links TRBV7-6 with TRBJ2-5, with 7 bases identical to TRBD2. This CDR3 spans 15 amino acids. V was clipped by 5 bases and J by 2 bases; unmatched bases: 8. Germline CDR1 SGHVS, CDR2 FNYEAQ.

This chain connects TRBV2 to TRBJ2-7; TRBD1 matches at 9 bases. The V gene's germline CDR1 is SNHLY and CDR2 FYNNEI. This CDR3 spans 12 amino acids. J lost 11 bases, V lost 8 bases, and 10 bases had no gene match. CDR3 in DNA: TGTGCCAGCGGCTCGCGGGACAGGGAAGAGTACTTC. Its translation: CASGSRDREEYF.

The chain links TRBV7-8 to TRBJ2-7; TRBD1 matches 10 bases. The V segment lost 4 bases and the J segment 9 bases; nucleotides outside the gene matches: 9. This CDR3 has 14 amino acids. Germline values: CDR1 SGHVS, CDR2 FQNEAQ. The CDR3 DNA sequence: TGTGCCAGCAGCTCAGACCCCGGGACAGGGGTGCAGTACTTC. As protein: CASSSDPGTGVQYF.

The CDR3 spells CASSTGGLGEQYF. DNA for the CDR3: TGTGCCAGCTCAACGGGCGGACTGGGCGAGCAGTACTTC. V usage is TRBV18 and J usage is TRBJ2-7, with a weak D call TRBD2 (5 bases). Germline V gene sequence: CDR1 KGHSH, CDR2 LQKENI. Trimming cost V 5 bases and J 6 bases, with 14 bases left between them. The length of the CDR3 is 13 residues.

The chain joins TRBV27 to TRBJ2-5, with 8 bases lining up with TRBD2. The V segment lost 0 bases and the J segment 5 bases; nucleotides outside the gene matches: 11. The CDR3 contains 17 residues. Germline lookup yields CDR1 MNHEY and CDR2 SMNVEV (reference sequence). The CDR3 nucleotides are TGTGCCAGCAGTTTATCCCCCGTCAGCGGGAGTTGGGAGACCCAGTACTTC. Protein sequence: CASSLSPVSGSWETQYF.

This clone was observed a handful of times. V usage is TRBV5-8 and J usage is TRBJ1-3; TRBD1 agrees at 8 bases. V gave up 4 bases and J gave up 2 bases; unmatched junction bases: 5. CDR1 and CDR2 from the germline V gene are SGHTS and YDEGEE. The CDR3 contains 15 residues. The CDR3 region is CASSLKTGAGNTIYF. The CDR3, as DNA: TGTGCCAGCAGCCTGAAGACAGGGGCTGGAAACACCATATATTTT.

The chain recombines TRBV7-7 with TRBJ2-1, with 8 bases aligning to TRBD1. Germline-derived CDR1 and CDR2 are SSHAT and FNYEAQ (reference sequence). This CDR3 region has 15 residues. V was clipped by 6 bases and J by 7 bases; unmatched bases: 11. The CDR3 DNA is TGTGCCAGCAGTTTAACAGGGGGGCTTGCTAATGAGCAGTTCTTC. Translated, it gives CASSLTGGLANEQFF. The whole variable domain, remainder taken from reference TRBV7-7 and TRBJ2-1, is GAGVSQSPRYKVTKRGQDVTLRCDPISSHATLYWYQQALGQGPEFLTYFNYEAQPDKSGLPSDRFSAERPEGSISTLTIQRTEQRDSAMYRCASSLTGGLANEQFFGPGTRLTVL.

The rearrangement uses TRBV5-1 and TRBJ2-1, with 7 bases aligning to TRBD2. In germline, CDR1 is SGHRS, CDR2 YFSETQ. The CDR3 runs 13 residues. V trimming: 6 bases; J trimming: 2 bases; junction bases outside the gene matches: 2. The chain's CDR3 is CASKRGAYNEQFF. The DNA for the CDR3 is TGCGCCAGCAAGCGGGGTGCCTACAATGAGCAGTTCTTC.

The chain recombines TRBV7-2 with TRBJ2-4; 13 bases agree with TRBD2. Germline assignment: CDR1 SGHTA and CDR2 FQGNSA. The CDR3 sequence is 16 residues long. V lost 5 bases to trimming and J lost 5 bases; unmatched junction nucleotides: 6. CDR3 residues: CASSQGTSGAENIQYF. The CDR3 DNA follows: TGTGCCAGCAGCCAGGGGACTAGCGGGGCGGAAAACATTCAGTACTTC.

This chain uses TRBV15 with TRBJ2-5, with a tentative D call TRBD1 (6 bases). V shed 0 bases and J shed 1 base, with 12 bases lying between them. The CDR3 totals 16 residues. CDR1 LNHNV and CDR2 YYDKDF come from the germline V gene (reference sequence). The CDR3 loop is CATSRDPGQRQETQYF. The CDR3 DNA sequence: TGTGCCACCAGCAGAGACCCCGGACAGCGCCAAGAGACCCAGTACTTC.